Each of the 23 T cell receptor beta chains below was sequenced from the same sample in a study of T cells after yellow fever vaccination. TCRdb redid the calling of the 5' RACE reads with MiXCR, one entry per CDR3 protein. The sample has fewer than 400,000 distinct CDR3 sequences, approximately 12% seen once; the top ten hold over 3%. This material consisted of CD4+ T cells sorted from PBMCs, taken 45 days after the yellow fever booster vaccination. The receptors originated from a man aged 18 to 30 who received the YFV17D yellow fever vaccine.

This clonotype occurred a few times. The J gene is TRBJ1-3, the V gene TRBV9; TRBD1 aligns across 9 bases. The CDR3 length is 16 residues. Germline lookup yields CDR1 SGDLS and CDR2 YYNGEE. J was trimmed by 8 bases and V by 3 bases; bases with no gene match: 12. The CDR3 loop is CASSARGGQGGDTIYF. The CDR3 bases are TGTGCCAGCAGCGCGAGAGGGGGACAGGGAGGAGACACCATATATTTT.

This chain uses TRBV7-9 with TRBJ1-2; D not resolved. The CDR3 sequence is 14 residues long. Trimming removed 3 bases from V and 3 bases from J, with 11 bases in between. CDR1 SEHNR and CDR2 FQNEAQ come from the germline V gene (reference sequence). CDR3 sequence: CASSFGPQDYGYTF. In DNA form, the CDR3 reads TGTGCCAGCAGCTTTGGCCCGCAGGACTATGGCTACACCTTC.

The chain recombines TRBV14 with TRBJ1-4; weak D call: TRBD1 (5 bases). This CDR3 region has 15 residues. Germline loops: CDR1 SGHDN, CDR2 FVKESK. Trimming removed 1 base from V and 8 bases from J, with 14 bases in between. In DNA, the CDR3 is TGTGCCAGCAGCCAAGCCTTGGGGGGAGGCGAAAAACTGTTTTTT. It is translated as CASSQALGGGEKLFF.

J is TRBJ2-1 and V is TRBV7-3, with D maybe TRBD1 (5 bases). The ends were cut back, 2 bases at V and 9 bases at J, with 14 bases in the middle. This CDR3 has 14 amino acids. Per germline, CDR1 SGHTA and CDR2 FQGTGA. CDR3 bases: TGTGCCAGCAGCTTAGATGGGGCGTGGGGTGAGCAGTTCTTC. It translates to CASSLDGAWGEQFF.

As to this clonotype: This may stem from a read error, because a much larger clone lies one nucleotide away. The genes are TRBV7-9 and TRBJ2-1, with 8 bases fitting TRBD1. TRBJ2-4 matches the DNA end more closely, so the J call is doubtful. Germline CDR1 reads SEHNR; CDR2 reads FQNEAQ (reference sequence). The CDR3 length is 14 residues. The CDR3 protein is CASSLSGQELAQYF. For the CDR3, the DNA is TGTGCCAGCAGCTTATCGGGACAGGAATTAGCTCAGTACTTC.

The table lists this clonotype with a few counts. V usage is TRBV20-1 and J usage is TRBJ2-5; D is possibly TRBD2 (5 bases). V was cut by 8 bases and J by 5 bases, with 18 bases left in between. Germline lookup yields CDR1 DFQATT and CDR2 SNEGSKA (reference sequence). CDR3 length: 13 amino acids. In DNA, the CDR3 is TGCAGTATACCCCAGGTCGGCGGGGAGACCCAGTACTTC. This sequence encodes CSIPQVGGETQYF.

J is TRBJ2-5 and V is TRBV18, with 9 positions matching TRBD1. This CDR3 spans 15 amino acids. Germline assignment: CDR1 KGHSH and CDR2 LQKENI. Germline trimming cut 3 bases from V and 5 bases from J; bases unmatched to any gene: 7. CDR3 nucleotide sequence: TGTGCCAGCTCACCTATACAGGGGGCTGGGGAGACCCAGTACTTC. It codes for CASSPIQGAGETQYF.

This clonotype has a handful of counts. The V call is TRBV5-1, the J call TRBJ2-2; the match to TRBD1 covers 7 bases. Germline CDR1 reads SGHRS; CDR2 reads YFSETQ. V lost 4 bases to trimming and J lost 2 bases; unmatched junction nucleotides: 8. CDR3 size: 16 residues. CDR3 coding DNA: TGCGCCAGCAGCCGAACGACAGGGAAAAACACCGGGGAGCTGTTTTTT. It specifies CASSRTTGKNTGELFF.

The V and J genes are TRBV7-2 and TRBJ2-2, with a weak D call TRBD2 (6 bases). Germline V gene sequence: CDR1 SGHTA, CDR2 FQGNSA. The CDR3 covers 16 residues. V lost 1 base to trimming and J lost 5 bases, with 14 bases between them. This CDR3 is CASSLESGRGTGELFF. DNA for the CDR3: TGTGCCAGCAGCTTAGAATCGGGGCGGGGTACCGGGGAGCTGTTTTTT.

This clonotype was picked up many times. This chain connects TRBV6-1 to TRBJ2-7; 9 bases line up with TRBD1. Germline V CDR1 and CDR2: MNHNS, SASEGT. The CDR3 totals 15 residues. V was pared by 6 bases and J by 5 bases, with 11 bases of the junction left unmatched. CDR3 nucleotide sequence: TGTGCCAGCAGATCCAGAGGGACAGGGTTCCACGAGCAGTACTTC. Its translation is CASRSRGTGFHEQYF.

V usage is TRBV30 and J usage is TRBJ2-3, with 9 bases matching TRBD1. CDR1 and CDR2 from the germline V gene are GTSNPN and SVGIG (reference sequence). This CDR3 comprises 14 residues. The V and J ends lost 2 bases and 8 bases, in that order; junction bases with no gene match: 8. The CDR3 spells CAWSRIQGAATQYF. CDR3 sequence (DNA): TGTGCCTGGAGTCGGATACAGGGGGCGGCTACGCAGTATTTT.

The chain links TRBV4-2 to TRBJ2-5, with 7 bases matching TRBD1. J was trimmed by 1 base and V by 4 bases; bases with no gene match: 3. This CDR3 comprises 14 residues. Germline V CDR1 and CDR2: LGHNA, YNFKEQ. The DNA of the CDR3 is TGTGCCAGCAGCCGCAGGGACAGCCAAGAGACCCAGTACTTC. This sequence encodes CASSRRDSQETQYF.

The genes are TRBV7-2 and TRBJ1-1; D remains unclear. The V gene lost 1 base and the J gene lost 1 base, with 13 bases spanning the gap. CDR3 length: 16 amino acids. In germline, CDR1 is SGHTA, CDR2 FQGNSA. CDR3 sequence (DNA): TGTGCCAGCAGCTTAGGAATTGGGGTGGAGAACACTGAAGCTTTCTTT. It is translated as CASSLGIGVENTEAFF.

This clonotype was seen only a few times. This sequence joins TRBV18 and TRBJ2-5; D is unclear. The CDR3 runs 12 residues. The germline gives CDR1 KGHSH, CDR2 LQKENI. V was cut by 4 bases and J by 0 bases, with 3 bases left in between. Written as DNA, the CDR3 is TGTGCCAGCTCACACAACCAAGAGACCCAGTACTTC. This sequence encodes CASSHNQETQYF.

This clonotype was counted many times. V gene TRBV6-6 combines with J gene TRBJ1-1, with D possibly being TRBD1 (5 bases). This CDR3 region has 14 residues. Germline V gene data show CDR1 as MNHNY and CDR2 as SVGAGI (reference sequence). V was pared by 9 bases and J by 1 base, with 15 bases between. CDR3 residues: CARPQGVENTEAFF. The CDR3 DNA reads TGTGCCAGGCCACAAGGGGTAGAGAACACTGAAGCTTTCTTT.

This clonotype was observed many times. The chain is built from TRBV4-2 and TRBJ2-2; 7 nucleotides match TRBD1. This CDR3 is built from 15 residues. V shed 4 bases, J shed 0 bases, and the junction held 2 bases outside the gene matches. Germline V CDR1 and CDR2: LGHNA, YNFKEQ. The CDR3 DNA reads TGTGCCAGCAGCCCACAGGGGTCGAACACCGGGGAGCTGTTTTTT. Its translation: CASSPQGSNTGELFF.

The chain employs TRBV4-2 and TRBJ2-1, with D possibly being TRBD1 (5 bases). The CDR3 has 15 amino acids. Germline CDR1 is LGHNA and CDR2 is YNFKEQ. V dropped 1 base and J dropped 9 bases, with 16 bases sitting between them. CDR3 in DNA: TGTGCCAGCAGCCAAGGACTGGGGCCTGGTAGTGAGCAGTTCTTC. Translating it yields CASSQGLGPGSEQFF.

This clonotype was seen only a few times. V usage is TRBV10-3 and J usage is TRBJ1-3, with TRBD1 as a possible D gene (5 bases). V gave up 3 bases and J gave up 0 bases, with 9 bases separating them. Per the germline V gene, CDR1 is ENHRY and CDR2 is SYGVKD. This CDR3 has 15 residues. The CDR3 nucleotides are TGTGCCATCAGTGATCAGGGTTCCTCTGGAAACACCATATATTTT. Amino acid sequence: CAISDQGSSGNTIYF.

This chain uses TRBV20-1 with TRBJ1-2; D is undetermined. V lost 5 bases and J lost 6, with 16 bases in between. This CDR3 contains 13 residues. Germline V gives CDR1 DFQATT, CDR2 SNEGSKA (reference sequence). CDR3 DNA sequence: TGCAGTGCTTCACAGAATTTGAGGGATGGCTACACCTTC. It yields the protein CSASQNLRDGYTF.

The chain joins TRBV20-1 to TRBJ1-2, with D perhaps TRBD1 (6 bases). V lost 5 bases, J lost 2 bases, and 6 bases lay in between. Germline CDR1 and CDR2: DFQATT and SNEGSKA (reference sequence). The CDR3 contains 11 residues. CDR3 region: CSAGQNYGYTF. The DNA of the CDR3 is TGCAGTGCTGGACAGAACTATGGCTACACCTTC.

This clonotype has only a few counts. V usage is TRBV4-3 and J usage is TRBJ2-1; 13 bases fit TRBD2. The CDR3 covers 16 residues. V shed 4 bases, J shed 8 bases, and the junction held 8 bases outside the gene matches. Germline V lookup: CDR1 LGHNA, CDR2 YSLEER. CDR3 bases: TGCGCCAGCAGCCGCCAAAGACTAGCGGGGGGCTATGAGCAGTTCTTC. Encoded protein: CASSRQRLAGGYEQFF.

In DNA form, the CDR3 reads TGCGCCAGCAGTCACTATGACACCGGGGAGCTGTTTTTT. Translation: CASSHYDTGELFF. The chain has TRBV5-1 and TRBJ2-2; D gene unclear. This CDR3 has 13 residues. V was clipped by 5 bases and J by 3 bases, with 8 bases between them. Germline V gene lookup returns CDR1 SGHRS and CDR2 YFSETQ.

This chain joins TRBV19 and TRBJ2-2, with D perhaps matching TRBD2 (5 bases). The CDR3 sequence is 14 residues long. Germline V CDR1 and CDR2: LNHDA, SQIVND (reference sequence). Trimming pared 4 bases from V and 6 bases from J, leaving 12 bases between. In DNA, the CDR3 is TGTGCCAGTAGTAAGAGTAGCGTCTCCGGGGAGCTGTTTTTT. It translates to CASSKSSVSGELFF.